Listed here are 14 T cell receptor beta chains from one sample, sequenced in a study of T cell repertoires in cytomegalovirus infection. MiXCR, applied by TCRdb to the reads, yields one record per CDR3 protein. The sample includes some 560,000 distinct CDR3 sequences, 40% of them seen just once. These receptors lack a known antigen. The sequencing here drew on cultured PBMCs, taken from culture after CMV antigen stimulation. The receptor source for this set is a human donor in good health (CMV status not recorded). Some clones in this sample may be carry-over from other donors' samples.

V is TRBV7-9 and J is TRBJ2-5, with TRBD2 matching 10 bases. Germline lookup yields CDR1 SEHNR and CDR2 FQNEAQ (reference sequence). The CDR3 covers 14 residues. V gave up 2 bases and J gave up 5 bases; unmatched junction bases: 2. The CDR3 nucleotides read TGTGCCAGCAGCTTATGGACTAGCGGCGAGACCCAGTACTTC. It yields the protein CASSLWTSGETQYF.

This clonotype was seen only a few times. This sequence joins TRBV12-3 or TRBV12-4 and TRBJ2-1, with D possibly being TRBD1 (6 bases). This CDR3 has 13 amino acids. V dropped 7 bases and J dropped 8 bases, with 15 bases sitting between them. Here the CDR3 reads CASNYRYRDEQFF. The CDR3 bases are TGTGCCAGCAATTACCGATACAGGGATGAGCAGTTCTTC.

The V and J genes are TRBV12-3 or TRBV12-4 and TRBJ1-4; possible D gene TRBD1, 6 bases. The CDR3 length is 14 residues. Trimming removed 5 bases from V and 8 bases from J, with 15 bases in between. In DNA form, the CDR3 reads TGTGCCAGCAGTGGGGAACAGGGACGGGAAAAACTGTTTTTT. Translated, it gives CASSGEQGREKLFF.

This clonotype was recorded a few times. The V and J genes are TRBV7-4 and TRBJ1-2, with 8 bases fitting TRBD1. The V gene end was trimmed by 5 bases and the J gene end by 5 bases; junction bases not matched to a gene: 10. Germline lookup yields CDR1 SGHVT and CDR2 SQSDAQ. CDR3 size: 15 residues. The CDR3 bases are TGTGCCAGCAGCGGAGTAGGGGGACAGGAGTATGGCTACACCTTC. Protein: CASSGVGGQEYGYTF.

V is TRBV12-3 or TRBV12-4 and J is TRBJ2-7; D possibly uses TRBD1 or TRBD2 (6 bases each). The V and J ends lost 3 bases and 6 bases respectively, with 12 bases between them. CDR3 length: 13 amino acids. CDR3 nucleotide sequence: TGTGCCAGCAGTTTGAAGGGGGGTATCGAGCAGTACTTC. This translates into CASSLKGGIEQYF.

In this sample, this clonotype turned up a few times. The chain carries TRBV7-2 and TRBJ2-5, with 8 bases lining up with TRBD2. After removal of 1 base from V and 6 bases from J, the junction contained 7 bases not matched to a gene. There are 15 residues in the CDR3. Germline values: CDR1 SGHTA, CDR2 FQGNSA. This chain's CDR3 is CASSLVGGGPKTQYF. CDR3 DNA sequence: TGTGCCAGCAGCTTAGTCGGGGGGGGCCCGAAGACCCAGTACTTC.

The sample holds many counts of this clonotype. The chain uses TRBV7-2 and TRBJ1-2, with D possibly TRBD1 on 6 matching bases. The length of the CDR3 is 15 residues. CDR1 and CDR2 (germline): SGHTA, FQGNSA. The V and J ends lost 1 base and 4 bases respectively, with 13 bases between them. The DNA for the CDR3 is TGTGCCAGCAGCTTAGAGGGGACACTCTCCTATGGCTACACCTTC. Its protein is CASSLEGTLSYGYTF.

The J gene is TRBJ1-2, the V gene TRBV7-6, with D uncertain. The CDR3 loop spans 15 amino acids. V was cut by 5 bases and J by 3 bases, with 16 bases left in between. Germline V gene sequence: CDR1 SGHVS, CDR2 FNYEAQ. CDR3 sequence reads: CASSPPGAEDYGYTF. CDR3 sequence (DNA): TGTGCCAGCAGCCCACCGGGAGCGGAAGACTATGGCTACACCTTC.

This chain connects TRBV14 to TRBJ1-1; D is unclear. The CDR3 loop spans 12 amino acids. V gave up 3 bases and J gave up 9 bases, with 11 bases separating them. Germline CDR1 reads SGHDN; CDR2 reads FVKESK. The CDR3 nucleotides read TGTGCCAGCAGCCACACTACGTCTCAAGCTTTCTTT. Amino acids: CASSHTTSQAFF.

This clonotype came up many times. V usage is TRBV7-2 and J usage is TRBJ2-7; 7 bases agree with TRBD2. The CDR3 consists of 14 residues. V shed 5 bases and J 3 bases; nucleotides not matched to a gene: 7. Germline V gene sequence: CDR1 SGHTA, CDR2 FQGNSA. This CDR3 reads CASSPSGTIYEQYF. The DNA of the CDR3 is TGTGCCAGCAGCCCAAGCGGGACGATCTACGAGCAGTACTTC.

In this sample, this clonotype turned up a few times. This CDR3 reads CASSLGKFGGNTEAFF. The DNA of the CDR3 is TGTGCCAGCAGTTTAGGTAAATTTGGTGGGAACACTGAAGCTTTCTTT. The chain recombines TRBV12-3 or TRBV12-4 with TRBJ1-1; D is unresolved. The ends were cut back, 1 base at V and 1 base at J, with 13 bases in the middle. The length of the CDR3 is 16 residues.

The chain couples TRBV6-5 to TRBJ2-3; the D gene is possibly TRBD1 (5 bases). V gave up 3 bases and J gave up 6 bases, with 13 bases separating them. CDR3 length: 14 residues. Germline loops: CDR1 MNHEY, CDR2 SVGAGI. CDR3: CASSYRARGDTQYF. CDR3 nucleotide sequence: TGTGCCAGCAGTTATCGTGCTAGGGGTGATACGCAGTATTTT.

This clonotype was seen only a few times. The chain recombines TRBV28 with TRBJ2-7; 7 bases fit TRBD1. V lost 7 bases to trimming and J lost 6 bases; unmatched junction nucleotides: 9. The V gene's germline CDR1 is MDHEN and CDR2 SYDVKM. The CDR3 covers 13 residues. The DNA for the CDR3 is TGTGCCAGCACCCCTGACAGGGTGGCCGAGCAGTACTTC. Amino acids: CASTPDRVAEQYF. The full variable domain, with the rest looked up from reference TRBV28 and TRBJ2-7, is DVKVTQSSRYLVKRTGEKVFLECVQDMDHENMFWYRQDPGLGLRLIYFSYDVKMKEKGDIPEGYSVSREKKERFSLILESASTNQTSMYLCASTPDRVAEQYFGPGTRLTVT.

This clonotype was recorded at least ten times. This sequence joins TRBV7-2 and TRBJ1-2, with D possibly TRBD1 on 5 matching bases. CDR3 length: 15 amino acids. Germline lookup yields CDR1 SGHTA and CDR2 FQGNSA. The ends were cut back, 2 bases at V and 3 bases at J, with 13 bases in the middle. Here the CDR3 reads CASSLTSAGYYGYTF. CDR3 coding DNA: TGTGCCAGCAGCTTAACGTCCGCAGGGTACTATGGCTACACCTTC.